Listed below are T cell receptor beta chains from one sample, sequenced in a study of blood T cell repertoires in acute mononucleosis. Profiled with immunoSEQ multiplex PCR; TCRdb holds only in-frame clones, not every one. The sample lists thousands of clones; under 30% were seen once. The sample here was EBV YVL epitope tetramer+ CD8+ T cells sorted from PBMCs, taken during acute infectious mononucleosis. These receptors all stem from a man younger than 35 with infectious mononucleosis caused by EBV. CDR3s leave out the opening cysteine and the closing phenylalanine or tryptophan. D genes are given only for firm matches.

J | V | D | CDR3
TRBJ2-3 | TRBV28 | - | ASSFRVGTSQIRSI
TRBJ2-2 | TRBV7-3 | - | ASSQDQGTGELF
TRBJ2-1 | TRBV28 | TRBD2 | AGNSGSAYNEQF
TRBJ2-1 | TRBV10-3 | - | ASSIYNEQF
TRBJ2-1 | TRBV7-3 | TRBD2 | ASRSLLGLAAEQF
TRBJ2-1 | TRBV6-6 | TRBD2 | ASRSLLGLAAEQF
TRBJ1-5 | TRBV6-1 | - | ASRALPECGQPQH
TRBJ2-1 | TRBV6-5 | - | ASSALLGSASTQF
TRBJ2-7 | TRBV5-6 | TRBD1 | ASSPRQGTYEQY
TRBJ2-7 | TRBV27 | - | VSSLYLGGAYEQY
- | TRBV30 | TRBD1 | AWSGDRGSYNEQF
TRBJ2-3 | TRBV27 | TRBD1 | ASSLDLGQGTDTQY
TRBJ2-1 | TRBV5-6 | - | ASSLYSSEQF
TRBJ2-1 | TRBV25-1 | - | ASSDFRHFDNELF
TRBJ2-3 | TRBV7-3 | - | ASSLALANVNTDTQY
TRBJ2-7 | TRBV7-3 | TRBD2 | ASSPAGGYEQY
TRBJ2-3 | TRBV28 | - | ASSLLDTQY
TRBJ2-4 | TRBV23-1 | - | ASSQSKVDGAVKHQY
TRBJ2-3 | TRBV7-3 | - | ASRDLPHPSPPLGGADTQY
TRBJ2-5 | TRBV9 | TRBD2 | ASSVGAVGTSGTRDQY
TRBJ2-5 | TRBV6-4 | - | ASSPDASRVQETQY
TRBJ2-3 | TRBV28 | TRBD2 | ASSASGSTDTQY
TRBJ2-5 | TRBV4-3 | TRBD2 | ASSPAREREVETQY
TRBJ2-1 | TRBV28 | TRBD1 | AWSGDRGSYNEQF
TRBJ2-1 | TRBV28 | - | ASSLSWDEQF
TRBJ2-1 | TRBV27 | - | ATSDAHVNEQF
TRBJ2-1 | TRBV14 | - | ASSIYNEQF
TRBJ2-1 | TRBV25-1 | - | ASSPNTMSSYNEQF
TRBJ2-1 | TRBV10-3 | - | AITADRTSYNEQF
TRBJ2-5 | TRBV5-1 | TRBD2 | ASSFFSGSGETQY
TRBJ2-7 | TRBV11-2 | - | ASSLDGAEGSYEQY
TRBJ2-2 | TRBV9 | - | ASRQTSGELF
TRBJ2-1 | TRBV6-4 | - | ATSDAHVNEQF
TRBJ2-7 | TRBV5-8 | TRBD2 | ASSQDTSGRAEQY
TRBJ2-2 | TRBV6-5 | - | ASSLILALNTGELF
TRBJ2-4 | TRBV6-5 | - | ASSAQGGKNIQY
TRBJ2-5 | TRBV7-2 | TRBD1 | ASSDPRDRVGETQY
TRBJ2-7 | TRBV5-6 | - | ASSLYSYEQY
TRBJ2-1 | TRBV28 | - | ASAGTLYNEQF
TRBJ2-7 | TRBV28 | - | ASSFTRSMTVSYEQY
TRBJ2-3 | TRBV6-1 | - | ASSELIGSASTQY
TRBJ2-7 | TRBV27 | - | ASSLYLGGAYEQY
TRBJ2-3 | TRBV6-5 | - | ASSALLGSRRRY